The present entry profiles one T cell receptor (beta chain) with its context. Its antigen is still unknown. Using immunoSEQ multiplex PCR, the repertoire was profiled, and TCRdb retains in-frame clones only, with some absent. The sample includes approximately 24,000 clones, approximately 59% of them seen just once. These data are taken from a study of tumor-infiltrating lymphocytes in localized non-small cell lung cancer. The overall study: Each patient gave resected tumor and non-adjacent uninvolved lung tissue. General study points: Different pieces of the same tissue were used for each assay. Only some patients had TCR sequencing, depending on available tissue. TCRbeta sequencing showed higher T cell infiltration in tumors than uninvolved lung.

The CDR3 totals 13 residues. Trimming stripped 4 bases from V and 5 bases from J, with 11 bases between. The germline V gene has CDR1 KGHSH and CDR2 LQKENI. This TCR was recovered from a human donor with non-small cell lung cancer. V usage is TRBV18 and J usage is TRBJ1-2, with no clear D. Sequencing was performed on lung tumor tissue. CDR3: CASSQGTPYGYTF. The DNA for the CDR3 is TGTGCCAGCTCACAGGGCACCCCGTATGGCTACACCTTC. Based on the CDR3 plus reference TRBV18 and TRBJ1-2, the full variable domain is NAGVMQNPRHLVRRRGQEARLRCSPMKGHSHVYWYRQLPEEGLKFMVYLQKENIIDESGMPKERFSAEFPKEGPSILRIQQVVRGDSAAYFCASSQGTPYGYTFGSGTRLTVV.